This TCR beta chain comes out of a study of T-cell memory formation after mild COVID-19. Whole-study findings and limits: The main location of contracting CD4+ clones was CM and EM, and that of contracting CD8+ clones was EMRA.

MiXCR, run by TCRdb on the 5' RACE reads, gives a single entry per CDR3 protein. The sample holds a few hundred thousand distinct CDR3 sequences, 13% to 15% seen once. About this clonotype itself: Its antigen is undetermined.

Trimming shortened V by 5 bases and J by 5 bases, and 13 bases separated the two germline ends. CDR3 length: 14 amino acids. Germline V gene lookup returns CDR1 MNHEY and CDR2 SVGEGT. The sample consisted of PBMCs or a T cell subset sorted from them (not recorded which). The receptor was isolated from a man aged 18 to 29 who had mild COVID-19 (a few samples of this study predate the infection). Cell type and time point are not known. The V call is TRBV6-2 or TRBV6-3, the J call TRBJ1-5; tentative D call: TRBD1 (5 bases). CDR3 sequence: CASSTRTRDQPQHF. In DNA form, the CDR3 reads TGTGCCAGCAGTACTCGGACAAGGGATCAGCCCCAGCATTTT.